The rows below give T cell receptor beta chains drawn from one sample of a study of T cell clones after liver transplantation. The protocol was immunoSEQ multiplex PCR, while the TCRdb copy is restricted to in-frame clones and leaves out a portion. In the table there are tens of thousands of clones, roughly 84% of which are singletons. This specimen was CD4+ T cells from blood, taken about 50 months after liver transplant. These receptor sequences come from a human patient who received a liver transplant. Some T cells may be transferred from the graft donor. Each CDR3 is given with its conserved first and last residue. A D gene is named only where the DNA matches it firmly. Some rows have no size entry. The others give once, few or many, or a class for an expanded clone.

j_call	d_call	clone_size	v_call	cdr3_aa	cdr3_nt
TRBJ2-2	-	-	TRBV30	CAHVRDRITGELFF	TGTGCCCACGTCCGCGACAGGATCACCGGGGAGCTGTTTTTT
TRBJ1-1	-	-	TRBV28	CATGPPNTEAFF	TGTGCCACCGGTCCACCGAACACTGAAGCTTTCTTT
TRBJ1-1	-	-	TRBV18	CASSPNHEAFF	TGTGCCAGCTCACCGAATCATGAAGCTTTCTTT
TRBJ2-6	-	-	TRBV7-8	CASSLDPASGTNVLTF	TGTGCCAGCAGCTTAGATCCAGCTAGTGGAACCAACGTCCTGACTTTC
TRBJ1-2	TRBD1	once	TRBV6-1	CASSETGPPYGYTF	TGTGCCAGCAGTGAGACAGGGCCCCCCTATGGCTACACCTTC
TRBJ2-2	TRBD2	-	TRBV11-2	CASSLKLGLAGEGELFF	TGTGCCAGCAGCTTAAAGTTAGGACTAGCGGGAGAGGGGGAGCTGTTTTTT
TRBJ1-5	-	once	TRBV6-5	CASRTSFGSDQPQHF	TGTGCCAGCAGGACATCATTCGGGAGCGATCAGCCCCAGCATTTT
TRBJ1-4	-	-	TRBV2	CASSDRRMNEKLFF	TGTGCCAGCAGTGATCGCAGGATGAATGAAAAACTGTTTTTT
TRBJ2-3	-	-	TRBV7-2	CASSLERGEGTDTQYF	TGTGCCAGCAGCTTAGAAAGGGGAGAGGGCACAGATACGCAGTATTTT
TRBJ1-5	-	-	TRBV28	CASSPITWQPQHF	TGTGCCAGCAGCCCGATAACATGGCAGCCCCAGCATTTT
TRBJ2-7	TRBD1	-	TRBV6-1	CATMGQGLYEQYF	TGTGCCACGATGGGACAGGGACTATACGAGCAGTACTTC
TRBJ2-3	-	once	TRBV9	CASSVGRNTDTQYF	TGTGCCAGCAGCGTCGGGCGAAACACAGATACGCAGTATTTT
TRBJ1-1	-	-	TRBV28	CASSLGQGGTFF	TGTGCCAGCAGTTTGGGGCAGGGTGGGACTTTCTTT
TRBJ2-3	-	-	TRBV5-1	CASSHGFSPVDTQYF	TGCGCCAGCAGTCACGGTTTTAGCCCCGTAGATACGCAGTATTTT
TRBJ2-7	TRBD1	-	TRBV29-1	CSVGTGLYEQYF	TGCAGCGTAGGGACAGGGCTCTACGAGCAGTACTTC
TRBJ2-7	-	-	TRBV16	CASSTTGIEQYF	TGTGCCAGCAGCACGACTGGCATCGAGCAGTACTTC
TRBJ2-5	-	-	TRBV4-1	CASSLRTFQETQYF	TGCGCCAGCAGCCTACGGACTTTTCAAGAGACCCAGTACTTC
TRBJ1-3	-	-	TRBV28	CASSLNSGNTIYF	TGTGCCAGCAGTTTAAACTCTGGAAACACCATATATTTT
TRBJ2-6	TRBD2	-	TRBV5-1	CASTPRAGGYSGANVLTF	TGCGCCAGCACCCCTAGGGCGGGGGGCTATTCTGGGGCCAACGTCCTGACTTTC
TRBJ2-2	TRBD1	few	TRBV6-1	CASRLGQDTGELFF	TGTGCCAGCAGGTTGGGACAGGACACCGGGGAGCTGTTTTTT
TRBJ1-3	TRBD1	many	TRBV7-9	CASSLTGGYGNTIYF	TGTGCCAGCAGCCTAACAGGGGGCTACGGAAACACCATATATTTT
TRBJ1-2	TRBD1	-	TRBV7-2	CASSWDSQYGYTF	TGTGCCAGCAGCTGGGACAGTCAATATGGCTACACCTTC
TRBJ2-6	-	-	TRBV28	CASSLPGLGANVLTF	TGTGCCAGCAGTTTACCGGGACTTGGGGCCAACGTCCTGACTTTC
TRBJ2-5	-	-	TRBV15	CATSRGSGRSQETQYF	TGTGCCACCAGCAGGGGGAGCGGTCGGTCCCAAGAGACCCAGTACTTC
TRBJ1-5	-	-	TRBV2	CASSEAGGRNQPQHF	TGTGCCAGCAGTGAAGCGGGAGGCCGTAATCAGCCCCAGCATTTT
TRBJ2-1	-	-	TRBV2	CARDGAYNEQFF	TGTGCCAGGGACGGGGCCTACAATGAGCAGTTCTTC
TRBJ2-5	TRBD1	-	TRBV7-9	CASSLARTGGRLIQYF	TGTGCCAGCAGCTTAGCCAGAACAGGGGGTCGCTTGATCCAGTACTTC
TRBJ1-2	-	-	TRBV14	CASSQGVSYGYTF	TGTGCCAGCAGCCAAGGGGTTAGCTATGGCTACACCTTC
TRBJ2-3	TRBD2	once	TRBV7-2	CASSLTSGSGDTQYF	TGTGCCAGCAGCTTGACTAGCGGGAGCGGAGATACGCAGTATTTT
TRBJ2-1	TRBD1	-	TRBV29-1	CSVGGVGDRLYNEQFF	TGCAGCGTTGGGGGTGTTGGGGACAGACTATACAATGAGCAGTTCTTC
TRBJ2-1	-	-	TRBV7-2	CASSPNRVYNEQFF	TGTGCCAGCAGCCCAAACAGGGTTTACAATGAGCAGTTCTTC
TRBJ1-1	-	-	TRBV20-1	CSARLRTEAFF	TGCAGTGCTCGGTTACGTACTGAAGCTTTCTTT
TRBJ2-1	TRBD1	-	TRBV28	CASSFLRGQGDEQFF	TGTGCCAGCAGTTTCCTCAGGGGTCAGGGGGATGAGCAGTTCTTC
TRBJ2-3	-	-	TRBV5-1	CASSLLAFTDTQYF	TGCGCCAGCAGCTTGTTAGCCTTCACAGATACGCAGTATTTT
TRBJ2-5	-	-	TRBV4-3	CASSQDHGGVETQYF	TGCGCCAGCAGCCAAGACCATGGGGGCGTGGAGACCCAGTACTTC
TRBJ2-5	-	-	TRBV5-4	CASSLGMETQYF	TGTGCCAGCAGCTTGGGCATGGAGACCCAGTACTTC
TRBJ2-5	TRBD1	-	TRBV12-5	CASGLRDSKETQYF	TGTGCTAGTGGTTTACGGGACAGTAAAGAGACCCAGTACTTC
TRBJ2-3	-	-	TRBV18	CASSPVLTGTDTQYF	TGTGCCAGCTCACCCGTCTTGACTGGCACAGATACGCAGTATTTT
TRBJ1-1	TRBD1	-	TRBV25-1	CASGRQGSTEAFF	TGTGCCAGCGGTCGACAGGGGAGCACTGAAGCTTTCTTT
TRBJ1-3	-	once	TRBV4-2	CASSQDRRGSTGNTIYF	TGTGCCAGCAGCCAAGATCGGCGGGGCAGCACTGGAAACACCATATATTTT
TRBJ1-5	-	-	TRBV6-5	CASSTRGLYQPQHF	TGTGCCAGCAGTACCCGGGGGCTCTATCAGCCCCAGCATTTT
TRBJ1-3	-	-	TRBV6-6	CASSYSSGTGNTIYF	TGTGCCAGCAGTTACTCATCAGGGACGGGAAACACCATATATTTT
TRBJ2-5	TRBD1	-	TRBV11-2	CASSETGGLGGKTQYF	TGTGCCAGCAGCGAAACAGGGGGCCTTGGGGGGAAGACCCAGTACTTC
TRBJ1-4	-	-	TRBV6-5	CASSISQAVEKLFF	TGTGCCAGCAGTATATCCCAGGCAGTGGAAAAACTGTTTTTT
TRBJ2-7	-	-	TRBV14	CASSQVGEQYF	TGTGCCAGCAGCCAAGTCGGGGAGCAGTACTTC
TRBJ1-1	-	-	TRBV2	CASSARAMNTEAFF	TGTGCCAGCAGCGCCAGGGCAATGAACACTGAAGCTTTCTTT
TRBJ2-5	-	-	TRBV18	CASSSMGGQETQYF	TGTGCCAGCTCATCGATGGGGGGCCAAGAGACCCAGTACTTC
TRBJ2-2	TRBD1	-	TRBV6-1	CASIFGTATGELFF	TGTGCCAGCATCTTCGGGACAGCAACCGGGGAGCTGTTTTTT
TRBJ1-1	-	-	TRBV15	CATSKDTEAFF	TGTGCCACCAGCAAAGACACTGAAGCTTTCTTT
TRBJ2-5	-	once	TRBV5-1	CASSLLSTREETQYF	TGCGCCAGCAGCTTGCTTAGCACTCGGGAAGAGACCCAGTACTTC
TRBJ2-1	TRBD2	few	TRBV7-2	CASSLRRGANNEQFF	TGTGCCAGCAGCTTACGGCGGGGGGCTAACAATGAGCAGTTCTTC
TRBJ1-1	-	-	TRBV7-3	CASSLNGGENTEAFF	TGTGCCAGCAGCTTAAATGGAGGGGAGAACACTGAAGCTTTCTTT
TRBJ1-2	-	-	TRBV6-5	CASSYGNDEGFGYTF	TGTGCCAGCAGTTACGGTAACGACGAGGGGTTCGGCTACACCTTC
TRBJ2-4	-	once	TRBV13	CASSGQRQSSVQYF	TGTGCCAGCAGCGGCCAAAGACAGTCAAGCGTTCAGTACTTC
TRBJ1-5	-	-	TRBV5-8	CASSLEQSYSNQPQHF	TGTGCCAGCAGCTTAGAACAGAGTTATAGCAATCAGCCCCAGCATTTT